This paragraph covers one T cell receptor beta chain sequence. Antigen specificity is unknown. The table came from immunoSEQ multiplex PCR; TCRdb's copy has only in-frame clones and leaves some out. Counted here are 100,000 or so clones, approximately 87% occurring once; the ten biggest clones make up just over 4%. The sample comes from a study of T cell responses to AZD1222 COVID-19 vaccine. The study's findings and limits: Spike-specific TCR breadth and depth rose after two AZD1222 doses. Per reports, nearly half of all spike-specific TCRs target regions that are unmutated in variants. Spike as a whole was targeted by vaccine-associated CD4 TCRs, dominant at 160-218 and 743-854. It should be noted that donors were predominantly white British and more often female, and clonal diversity was possibly underestimated.

V was pared by 6 bases and J by 0 bases, with 11 bases between. CDR1 is MNHEY and CDR2 is SVGAGI in the germline V gene. The length of the CDR3 is 15 residues. This chain joins TRBV6-5 and TRBJ1-4; D not resolved. Specimen: peripheral blood, collected on day 0 of MenACWY control vaccination. The receptor comes from an adult in good health. In DNA, the CDR3 is TGTGCCAGCAGACTAACGAGATCAACTAATGAAAAACTGTTTTTT. Its translation is CASRLTRSTNEKLFF.